A single sample is the source of the 22 T cell receptor beta chains below, sequenced in a study of T cells in Graves' hyperthyroidism and ophthalmopathy. There were TCR beta CDR3 regions amplified from RNA transcripts. HTBI primers drove first-round RT-PCR of the TCR CDR3. TCRdb independently ran MiXCR on the multiplex PCR reads; one entry per CDR3 protein. The sample contains 280,000 or so distinct CDR3 sequences, over 12% of which appear only once. Material for sequencing was blood. The receptors originated from a woman aged 45-65 years with Graves' hyperthyroidism that later progressed to Graves' ophthalmopathy.

This clonotype was counted at least ten times. The V gene is TRBV28, the J gene TRBJ1-5; D uncertain. The CDR3 has 13 residues. Germline V gives CDR1 MDHEN, CDR2 SYDVKM. V dropped 4 bases and J dropped 7 bases, with 11 bases sitting between them. CDR3 sequence (DNA): TGTGCCAGCAGTTCCGGAGCAGGACAGCCCCAGCATTTT. Its translation is CASSSGAGQPQHF.

Ten or more counts support this clonotype. The V call is TRBV20-1, the J call TRBJ1-6; D unclear. V was clipped by 4 bases and J by 7 bases, with 5 bases between them. Germline V gives CDR1 DFQATT, CDR2 SNEGSKA (reference sequence). This CDR3 comprises 11 residues. The CDR3 DNA reads as TGCAGTGCTAAGAGGAATTCACCCCTCCACTTT. Encoded protein: CSAKRNSPLHF.

This clonotype was counted between two and nine times. The chain uses TRBV5-1 and TRBJ1-3; 9 nucleotides align to TRBD1. J lost 4 bases, V lost 4 bases, and 6 bases had no gene match. In germline, CDR1 is SGHRS, CDR2 YFSETQ. The CDR3 is 15 residues long. The CDR3 region is CASSIGTGGGNTIYF. The CDR3, as DNA: TGCGCCAGCAGCATAGGAACAGGGGGCGGAAACACCATATATTTT.

The chain joins TRBV19 to TRBJ2-1; 14 bases agree with TRBD2. The CDR3 is 15 amino acids. Germline CDR1 and CDR2: LNHDA and SQIVND (reference sequence). V gave up 4 bases and J gave up 10 bases; unmatched junction bases: 6. In DNA, the CDR3 is TGTGCCAGTAGTACCGGGACTAGCGGGAGTGGGGAGCAGTTCTTC. As protein: CASSTGTSGSGEQFF. The full variable domain, with the rest looked up from reference TRBV19 and TRBJ2-1, is DGGITQSPKYLFRKEGQNVTLSCEQNLNHDAMYWYRQDPGQGLRLIYYSQIVNDFQKGDIAEGYSVSREKKESFPLTVTSAQKNPTAFYLCASSTGTSGSGEQFFGPGTRLTVL.

On this clonotype: With a much larger clone just one base away, this may be a read error. The genes are TRBV20-1 and TRBJ1-6, with 7 bases lining up with TRBD1. V was pared by 6 bases and J by 11 bases, with 10 bases of the junction left unmatched. Germline V gene data show CDR1 as DFQATT and CDR2 as SNEGSKA (reference sequence). This CDR3 has 13 amino acids. This CDR3 reads CSAFRDSNPPLHF. The CDR3, as DNA: TGCAGTGCGTTCCGGGACAGCAATCCACCCCTCCACTTT.

Of note for this clonotype: This may stem from a read error, because a much larger clone lies one nucleotide away. The CDR3 loop is CASSSRAGGIVVNTEAFF. CDR3 nucleotide sequence: TGTGCCAGCAGTTCCAGGGCAGGGGGTATTGTTGTGAACACTGAAGCTTTCTTT. The chain links TRBV12-3 or TRBV12-4 to TRBJ1-1; 7 bases line up with TRBD1. The length of the CDR3 is 18 residues. Trimming removed 4 bases from V and 0 bases from J; junction bases left unmatched: 14.

This clonotype has just a few counts. CDR3 DNA sequence: TGCGCCAGCAGCCACCCGGGGGGGGAAGAGACCCAGTACTTC. This sequence encodes CASSHPGGEETQYF. The V gene is TRBV4-1, the J gene TRBJ2-5; 8 nucleotides align to TRBD2. The trim removed 3 bases at V and 3 bases at J, leaving 3 bases unmatched. This CDR3 contains 14 residues. CDR1 is MGHRA and CDR2 is YSYEKL in the germline V gene.

This clonotype was counted at least ten times. The genes are TRBV10-3 and TRBJ2-7, with D maybe TRBD1 (6 bases). The CDR3 has 15 residues. V was clipped by 0 bases and J by 4 bases, with 13 bases between them. Germline CDR1 is ENHRY and CDR2 is SYGVKD. The CDR3 spells CAISESTGIAYEQYF. DNA for the CDR3: TGTGCCATCAGTGAGTCAACAGGGATCGCGTACGAGCAGTACTTC.

A single count supports this clonotype. The chain links TRBV27 to TRBJ2-2; D remains unclear. CDR3 length: 17 residues. The V end lost 3 bases, the J end lost 5 bases, and 19 bases lay between the germline ends. The germline V gene has CDR1 MNHEY and CDR2 SMNVEV (reference sequence). The CDR3 loop is CASSFSSGASRTGELFF. The DNA of the CDR3 is TGTGCCAGCAGTTTCTCTTCAGGCGCTAGTCGTACCGGGGAGCTGTTTTTT.

V is TRBV27 and J is TRBJ1-5; TRBD1 aligns across 8 bases. Germline CDR1 is MNHEY and CDR2 is SMNVEV (reference sequence). Losses at the gene ends were 6 bases for V and 2 bases for J; bases not matched to a gene: 6. The CDR3 runs 15 residues. Here the CDR3 reads CASRAGQGGNQPQHF. As DNA, the CDR3 is TGTGCCAGCAGGGCAGGACAGGGAGGCAATCAGCCCCAGCATTTT.

The J gene is TRBJ2-7, the V gene TRBV28; 13 nucleotides align to TRBD2. The CDR3 covers 15 residues. Trimming cost V 6 bases and J 3 bases; bases outside gene matches: 5. CDR1 is MDHEN and CDR2 is SYDVKM in the germline V gene. The CDR3 loop reads CASSIRTSGSYEQYF. CDR3 in DNA: TGTGCCAGCAGCATTCGGACTAGCGGGAGCTACGAGCAGTACTTC. Based on the CDR3 plus reference TRBV28 and TRBJ2-7, the full variable domain is DVKVTQSSRYLVKRTGEKVFLECVQDMDHENMFWYRQDPGLGLRLIYFSYDVKMKEKGDIPEGYSVSREKKERFSLILESASTNQTSMYLCASSIRTSGSYEQYFGPGTRLTVT.

This clonotype showed up many times. This sequence joins TRBV2 and TRBJ2-5, with D unresolved. CDR3 size: 14 residues. Germline loops: CDR1 SNHLY, CDR2 FYNNEI. Trimming took 3 bases from V and 4 from J, leaving 12 bases between them. The CDR3, as DNA: TGTGCCAGCAGTGAGGTCTTATCGGCAGAGACCCAGTACTTC. As protein: CASSEVLSAETQYF.

Ten or more counts support this clonotype. CDR3 bases: TGTGCCAGCAGCCTAGGAGCGAGGACAACTGACAATGAGCAGTTCTTC. Translation: CASSLGARTTDNEQFF. V and J are TRBV7-2 and TRBJ2-1; perhaps TRBD1 as D (5 bases). The CDR3 runs to 16 residues. V dropped 5 bases and J dropped 5 bases, with 19 bases sitting between them. Germline CDR1 and CDR2: SGHTA and FQGNSA. The variable domain in full, completed from reference TRBV7-2 and TRBJ2-1, reads GAGVSQSPSNKVTEKGKDVELRCDPISGHTALYWYRQSLGQGLEFLIYFQGNSAPDKSGLPSDRFSAERTGGSVSTLTIQRTQQEDSAVYLCASSLGARTTDNEQFFGPGTRLTVL.

In this sample, this clonotype turned up many times. V is TRBV27 and J is TRBJ1-1; tentatively, D is TRBD1 (6 bases). The germline gives CDR1 MNHEY, CDR2 SMNVEV (reference sequence). The V gene lost 3 bases and the J gene lost 4 bases, with 12 bases spanning the gap. The CDR3 covers 14 residues. The CDR3 region has the DNA TGTGCCAGCAGTTTCAACAGGGACGGCACTGAAGCTTTCTTT. Its protein is CASSFNRDGTEAFF.

There are many counts of this clonotype. The V and J genes are TRBV20-1 and TRBJ2-3; TRBD2 aligns across 10 bases. The CDR3 is 17 residues long. From germline, CDR1 is DFQATT and CDR2 SNEGSKA (reference sequence). Trimming cost V 1 base and J 0 bases; bases outside gene matches: 7. The CDR3 is CSARGPGLAPSTDTQYF. In nucleotides, the CDR3 is TGCAGTGCTAGAGGTCCGGGACTAGCGCCGAGCACAGATACGCAGTATTTT.

This clonotype appeared many times. The chain recombines TRBV20-1 with TRBJ2-5; perhaps TRBD1 as D (5 bases). In germline, CDR1 is DFQATT, CDR2 SNEGSKA (reference sequence). The CDR3 is 11 amino acids. V was trimmed by 5 bases and J by 3 bases, leaving 7 bases between them. The CDR3 here is CSAGREETQYF. The CDR3, as DNA: TGCAGTGCTGGCAGGGAAGAGACCCAGTACTTC.

About this clonotype: The junction does not match germline at one end; this may be a read error. V gene TRBV12-3 or TRBV12-4 combines with J gene TRBJ2-3, with D possibly matching TRBD2 (6 bases). The CDR3 extends over 15 amino acids. The CDR3 sequence is CASSRTTLSTDAQYF. CDR3 sequence (DNA): TGTGCCAGCTCCAGGACTACTCTAAGCACAGATGCGCAGTATTTT.

In its sample, this clonotype was seen many times. The chain is built from TRBV6-2 or TRBV6-3 and TRBJ2-3, with TRBD2 matching over 12 bases. V trimming: 5 bases; J trimming: 5 bases; junction bases outside the gene matches: 8. Germline V gives CDR1 MNHEY, CDR2 SVGEGT. The CDR3 contains 16 residues. Written as DNA, the CDR3 is TGTGCCAGCAGTACCCTAGCGGGAGGGCCGGAAGATACGCAGTATTTT. This sequence encodes CASSTLAGGPEDTQYF.

This clonotype was observed at least ten times. The rearrangement joins TRBV30 to TRBJ1-1; a possible D gene is TRBD1 (5 bases). CDR1 and CDR2 (germline): GTSNPN, SVGIG (reference sequence). The CDR3 loop spans 11 amino acids. Trimming removed 2 bases from V and 7 bases from J, with 8 bases in between. The DNA of the CDR3 is TGTGCCTGGAGTAAACAGGTTGAAGCTTTCTTT. Translating gives CAWSKQVEAFF.

The chain carries TRBV7-9 and TRBJ1-4, with D uncertain. Germline V CDR1 and CDR2: SEHNR, FQNEAQ (reference sequence). V lost 7 bases to trimming and J lost 6 bases, with 18 bases between them. This CDR3 contains 15 residues. The CDR3 spells CASNVGSLVDEKLFF. The CDR3 nucleotides are TGTGCCAGCAACGTAGGGTCGTTGGTCGATGAAAAACTGTTTTTT.

This clonotype was seen many times. The CDR3 loop is CASSSNGGYEQYF. In DNA, the CDR3 is TGTGCCAGCAGCTCTAATGGTGGATACGAGCAGTACTTC. J is TRBJ2-7 and V is TRBV7-3; the D is unclear. The CDR3 totals 13 residues. Germline V gene lookup returns CDR1 SGHTA and CDR2 FQGTGA. Trimming pared 4 bases from V and 4 bases from J, leaving 11 bases between.

As to this clonotype: This may be a read error, as it is one base from a much larger clone. The chain is built from TRBV12-3 or TRBV12-4 and TRBJ2-2; TRBD2 agrees at 8 bases. V was pared by 3 bases and J by 6 bases, with 6 bases of the junction left unmatched. This CDR3 region has 15 residues. In DNA, the CDR3 is TGTGCCAGCAGTTTGGGTCTTAGCGGGGCCGGGGAGCTGTTTTTT. Translated: CASSLGLSGAGELFF.